The rows below give T cell receptor beta chains drawn from one sample of a study of cytomegalovirus exposure and HLA in healthy donors. The table came from immunoSEQ multiplex PCR; TCRdb's copy has only in-frame clones and leaves some out. The data hold roughly 100,000 clones, with approximately 80% observed a single time. Sample: PBMCs. These receptors all stem from a man aged 30 to 45 in good health and CMV-seronegative. Each CDR3 is given with its conserved first and last residue.

CDR3aa: CASSGAPTETNGYTF
v_gene: TRBV5-1
j_gene: TRBJ1-2
len: 15

CDR3aa: CASSATDSYQPQHF
v_gene: TRBV9
j_gene: TRBJ1-5
len: 14

CDR3aa: CASSQDDGGLWGIQYF
v_gene: TRBV4-3
j_gene: TRBJ2-4
len: 16

CDR3aa: CASSEQGSGANVLTF
v_gene: TRBV18
j_gene: TRBJ2-6
len: 15

CDR3aa: CASSFRLRNTEAFF
v_gene: TRBV5-1
j_gene: TRBJ1-1
len: 14

CDR3aa: CASRRDLLGGQYF
v_gene: TRBV5-1
j_gene: TRBJ2-7
len: 13

CDR3aa: CASSESWTGRTDTQYF
v_gene: TRBV25-1
j_gene: TRBJ2-3
len: 16

CDR3aa: CACTGVYDTEAFF
v_gene: TRBV19
j_gene: TRBJ1-1
len: 13

CDR3aa: CASSYGQGYNSPLHF
v_gene: TRBV6-5
j_gene: TRBJ1-6
len: 15

CDR3aa: CASSPAGTGIEKLFF
v_gene: TRBV4-1
j_gene: TRBJ1-4
len: 15

CDR3aa: CASSEAGGSGETQYF
v_gene: TRBV6-1
j_gene: TRBJ2-5
len: 15

CDR3aa: CASSPPSVTSGSLGHEQYF
v_gene: TRBV18
j_gene: TRBJ2-7
len: 19

CDR3aa: CASSLRTSGGNEQFF
v_gene: TRBV7-2
j_gene: TRBJ2-1
len: 15

CDR3aa: CASRSSYNSPLHF
v_gene: TRBV2
j_gene: TRBJ1-6
len: 13

CDR3aa: CASSVEGAGFYEQYF
v_gene: TRBV9
j_gene: TRBJ2-7
len: 15

CDR3aa: CASSLSSSGSWGYTF
v_gene: TRBV27
j_gene: TRBJ1-2
len: 15

CDR3aa: CAISGGQGAGTGELFF
v_gene: TRBV10-3
j_gene: TRBJ2-2
len: 16

CDR3aa: CASSKQGGLETQYF
v_gene: TRBV19
j_gene: TRBJ2-5
len: 14

CDR3aa: CASSFSSDNEQFF
v_gene: TRBV28
j_gene: TRBJ2-1
len: 13

CDR3aa: CASSIAWGTYNEQFF
v_gene: TRBV19
j_gene: TRBJ2-1
len: 15

CDR3aa: CASSFGTGSYNEQFF
v_gene: TRBV11-2
j_gene: TRBJ2-1
len: 15

CDR3aa: CASSPDSFYTGELFF
v_gene: TRBV11-3
j_gene: TRBJ2-2
len: 15

CDR3aa: CASSSRLAGRYNEQFF
v_gene: TRBV19
j_gene: TRBJ2-1
len: 16

CDR3aa: CASSWAAGGLSETQYF
v_gene: TRBV5-4
j_gene: TRBJ2-5
len: 16

CDR3aa: CASSPDRTNYGYTF
v_gene: TRBV18
j_gene: TRBJ1-2
len: 14

CDR3aa: CASSQDSGTGTAGELFF
v_gene: TRBV4-3
j_gene: TRBJ2-2
len: 17

CDR3aa: CASSIRRDMPVYTF
v_gene: TRBV19
j_gene: TRBJ1-2
len: 14

CDR3aa: CASSLGTNYGYTF
v_gene: TRBV25-1
j_gene: TRBJ1-2
len: 13

CDR3aa: CSADFVDEQYF
v_gene: TRBV20-1
j_gene: TRBJ2-7
len: 11

CDR3aa: CASSLRATGGIAEAFF
v_gene: TRBV28
j_gene: TRBJ1-1
len: 16

CDR3aa: CASSFETGGNSPLHF
v_gene: TRBV7-9
j_gene: TRBJ1-6
len: 15

CDR3aa: CASSLPPWGGGYQETQYF
v_gene: TRBV13
j_gene: TRBJ2-5
len: 18

CDR3aa: CASTTFGGAGYGYTF
v_gene: TRBV27
j_gene: TRBJ1-2
len: 15

CDR3aa: CASSQEAAGYNSPLHF
v_gene: TRBV4-3
j_gene: TRBJ1-6
len: 16

CDR3aa: CASSLALAGGLAGELFF
v_gene: TRBV5-1
j_gene: TRBJ2-2
len: 17

CDR3aa: CASSKVGAGGLETQYF
v_gene: TRBV2
j_gene: TRBJ2-5
len: 16

CDR3aa: CASSLVGGLEPQHF
v_gene: TRBV27
j_gene: TRBJ1-5
len: 14

CDR3aa: CASQPWDRRYNEQFF
v_gene: TRBV6-4
j_gene: TRBJ2-1
len: 15

CDR3aa: CAWSLTSRRNSPLHF
v_gene: TRBV30
j_gene: TRBJ1-6
len: 15

CDR3aa: CASTLLAAGLGEQYF
v_gene: TRBV27
j_gene: TRBJ2-7
len: 15